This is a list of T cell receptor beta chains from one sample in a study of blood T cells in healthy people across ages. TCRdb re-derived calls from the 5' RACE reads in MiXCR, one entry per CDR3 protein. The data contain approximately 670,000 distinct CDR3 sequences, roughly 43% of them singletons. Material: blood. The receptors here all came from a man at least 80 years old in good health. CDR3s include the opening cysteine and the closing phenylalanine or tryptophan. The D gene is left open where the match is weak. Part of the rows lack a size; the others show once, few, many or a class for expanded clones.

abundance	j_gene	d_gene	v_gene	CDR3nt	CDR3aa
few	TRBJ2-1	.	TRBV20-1	TGCAGTGCTAGAGATAGGCTAGCTTACAATGAGCAGTTCTTC	CSARDRLAYNEQFF
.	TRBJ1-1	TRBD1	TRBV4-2	TGTGCCAGCAGCCCTTTGACAGGGTATACGACTGAAGCTTTCTTT	CASSPLTGYTTEAFF
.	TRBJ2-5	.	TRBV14	TGTGCCAGCAGCTCAAGGGGCGGGATTCAAGAGACCCAGTACTTC	CASSSRGGIQETQYF
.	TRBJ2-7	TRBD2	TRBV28	TGTGCCAGCAGAGCGGGACTCTCCGGGTACGAGCAGTACTTC	CASRAGLSGYEQYF
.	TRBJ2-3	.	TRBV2	TGTGCCAGCAGTGAACAGGGCCTACGCACAGATACGCAGTATTTT	CASSEQGLRTDTQYF
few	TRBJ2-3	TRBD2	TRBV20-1	TGCAGTGCTAAGTCCGGGGGGGCAAGAAGCACAGATACGCAGTATTTT	CSAKSGGARSTDTQYF
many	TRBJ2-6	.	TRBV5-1	TGCGCCAGCAGCTTACAGGAACCTGGGGCCAACGTCCTGACTTTC	CASSLQEPGANVLTF
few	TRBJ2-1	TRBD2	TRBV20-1	TGCAGTGCTAGGATGCCGGGGGGGCATGGTGAGCAGTTCTTC	CSARMPGGHGEQFF
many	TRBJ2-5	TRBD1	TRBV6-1	TGTGCCAGCAGTGGGAGGGCTGACCAGGGGGCAGTGAGAGAGACCCAGTACTTC	CASSGRADQGAVRETQYF
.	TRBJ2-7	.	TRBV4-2	TGTGCCGGCAGCCAAGAACCGGGACTCGGGTCCTACGAGCAGTACTTC	CAGSQEPGLGSYEQYF
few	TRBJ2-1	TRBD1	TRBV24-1	TGTGCCACCAGTGATTTTGGGCAGGGGGCCTCCTACAATGAGCAGTTCTTC	CATSDFGQGASYNEQFF
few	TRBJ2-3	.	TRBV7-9	TGTGCCATCCTGTCTCTAGATACGCAGTATTTT	CAILSLDTQYF
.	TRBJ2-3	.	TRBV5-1	TGCGCCAGCAGCTTGGCCCAACTCACAGATACGCAGTATTTT	CASSLAQLTDTQYF
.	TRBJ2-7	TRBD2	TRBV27	TGTGCCAGCAGGACCCTAAAGGGGCGAGCGGGGACCTACGAGCAGTACTTC	CASRTLKGRAGTYEQYF
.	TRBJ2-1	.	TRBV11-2	TGTGCCAGCAGCTTAGAACTAGCTGCCTACAATGAGCAGTTCTTC	CASSLELAAYNEQFF
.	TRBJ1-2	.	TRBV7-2	TGTGCCAGCAGCTTAGAGAGTTGGCAGGGAGAGGATGGCTACACCTTC	CASSLESWQGEDGYTF
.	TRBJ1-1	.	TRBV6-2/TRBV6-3	TGTGCCAGCGGCAGGGGAGGGTCACGTACTGAAGCTTTCTTT	CASGRGGSRTEAFF
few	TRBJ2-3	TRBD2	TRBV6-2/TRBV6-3	TGTGCCAGCAGCCGCGGACTAGCGGAGATCACAGATACGCAGTATTTT	CASSRGLAEITDTQYF
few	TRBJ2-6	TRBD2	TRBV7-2	TGTGCCAGCAGCTTAGGTGGACTAGCGGGCTCTGGGGCCAACGTCCTGACTTTC	CASSLGGLAGSGANVLTF
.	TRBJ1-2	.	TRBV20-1	TGCAGTGCTAGACGACGGGGTTCTGGGGGCTACACCTTC	CSARRRGSGGYTF
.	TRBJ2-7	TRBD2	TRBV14	TGTGCCAGCAGCCGAGTTGGGACTAGCGGAACCTACGAGCAGTACTTC	CASSRVGTSGTYEQYF
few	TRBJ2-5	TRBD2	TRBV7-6	TGTGCCAGCAGCTTACGGACTAGCGGCTACCAAGAGACCCAGTACTTC	CASSLRTSGYQETQYF
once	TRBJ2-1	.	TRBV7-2	TGTGCCAGCAGCAACCGCAGGACGAGGCAAGAGACCCAGTTCTTC	CASSNRRTRQETQFF
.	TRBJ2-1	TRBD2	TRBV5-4	TGTGCCAGCAGCTTGGGAGGGACTAGCGGGACCTACAGTGAGCAGTTCTTC	CASSLGGTSGTYSEQFF
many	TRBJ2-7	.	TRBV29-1	TGCAGCGTTTTACAGGGACTTGGGGCATACGAGCAGTACTTC	CSVLQGLGAYEQYF
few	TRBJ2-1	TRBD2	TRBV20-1	TGCAGTGCTAACCTAGCGGGGAACTACAATGAGCAGTTCTTC	CSANLAGNYNEQFF
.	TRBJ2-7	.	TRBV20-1	TGCAGTGCTAGAGGGGGGGTACCACAAGAGACCCGGTACTTC	CSARGGVPQETRYF
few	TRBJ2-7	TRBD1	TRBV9	TGTGCCAGCAGCGTAGCCCAGGGGGCCATCTACGAGCAGTACTTC	CASSVAQGAIYEQYF
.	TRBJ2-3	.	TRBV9	TGTGCCAGCAGCGTACGACAGAATACAGATACGCAGTATTTT	CASSVRQNTDTQYF
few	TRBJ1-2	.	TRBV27	TGTGCCAGCCGCAGCGACAGCAGTTATGGCTACACCTTC	CASRSDSSYGYTF
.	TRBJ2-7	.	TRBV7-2	TGTGCCAGCAGCTTGAGGAGCGTCAGCTCCTACAATGAGCAGTACTTC	CASSLRSVSSYNEQYF